Listed below are T cell receptor beta chains from one sample, sequenced in a study of tumor-infiltrating lymphocytes in primary liver carcinoma. TCRdb itself ran the multiplex PCR reads through MiXCR, one entry per CDR3 protein. Of 60,000 to 90,000 distinct CDR3 sequences listed, 60% to 75% are singletons. Material: liver tumor tissue from sampling region 4. The receptors here all came from a man between 35 and 55 years old with primary liver carcinoma and hepatitis B virus infection. Each CDR3 is given with its conserved first and last residue. The order of the fields is V gene, J gene, D gene, clone size, CDR3 protein, CDR3 DNA. The D gene is left open where the match is weak. Not all rows give a size; the values are once, few, many and, for expanded clones, a class.

TRBV10-3,TRBJ2-3,-,medium-sized,CAISDQDTQYF,TGTGCCATCAGTGATCAAGATACGCAGTATTTT
TRBV29-1,TRBJ2-7,TRBD2,-,CIVLRGDEQYF,TGCATCGTTCTGCGGGGGGACGAGCAATACTTC
TRBV5-5,TRBJ2-7,TRBD2,many,CASSFEGGSAYEQYF,TGTGCCAGCAGCTTCGAGGGCGGGAGCGCCTACGAGCAGTACTTC
TRBV5-4,TRBJ2-5,-,-,CASSSTTNGSGETQYF,TGTGCCAGCAGCTCTACGACTAACGGGAGTGGAGAGACTCAGTACTTC
TRBV29-1,TRBJ2-3,TRBD2,-,CSVDDGGAGDTQYF,TGTAGCGTTGATGACGGGGGGGCAGGAGATACGCAGTATTTT
TRBV11-3,TRBJ1-1,-,-,CANSLTGGTEAFF,TGTGCCAACAGCTTAACTGGGGGGACTGAAGCTTTCTTT
TRBV29-1,TRBJ2-7,TRBD1,many,CSGGTGNSHEQYF,TGCAGCGGCGGGACAGGGAACTCCCACGAGCAGTACTTC
TRBV28,TRBJ2-4,-,many,CASTTAGADGSKNIQYF,TGTGCCAGCACTACCGCTGGGGCGGACGGATCCAAAAACATTCAGTACTTC
TRBV21-1,TRBJ2-7,-,-,CASSKALRDRNYEQYF,TGTGCCAGCAGCAAAGCGCTTCGGGACAGAAACTACGAGCAGTACTTC
TRBV7-3,TRBJ2-5,-,-,CASSLQARGETQYF,TGTGCCAGCAGCTTACAGGCAAGAGGAGAGACCCAGTACTTC
TRBV28,TRBJ2-7,-,many,CASSFPGWEQYF,TGTGCCAGCAGTTTCCCAGGCTGGGAGCAGTACTTC
TRBV4-1,TRBJ2-5,-,-,CASSQDRERGWTETQYF,TGCGCCAGCAGCCAAGATCGGGAGAGGGGTTGGACCGAGACCCAGTACTTC
TRBV12-3/TRBV12-4,TRBJ2-1,TRBD2,-,CARSGTLENERFF,TGTGCCAGGAGCGGGACCCTAGAGAATGAGCGGTTCTTC
TRBV10-3,TRBJ1-1,TRBD1,-,CAISERAQGGKNTEAFF,TGTGCCATCAGTGAGCGGGCCCAGGGGGGGAAGAACACCGAAGCTTTCTTT
TRBV12-3/TRBV12-4,TRBJ1-1,TRBD1,-,CASSLSPGQGRPEALF,TGTGCCAGCAGTTTAAGTCCGGGACAGGGGAGGCCTGAAGCTCTCTTT
TRBV6-1,TRBJ1-1,TRBD1,-,CASSELGGTGSTEAFF,TGTGCCAGCAGTGAATTGGGTGGGACAGGCAGCACTGAAGCTTTCTTT
TRBV28,TRBJ1-4,-,many,CASSSPTGRAEKLFF,TGTGCCAGCAGTTCCCCGACAGGACGGGCTGAAAAACTGTTTTTT
TRBV10-2,TRBJ2-7,TRBD1,many,CASADTGASYEQYF,TGCGCTTCCGCCGATACAGGGGCTTCCTACGAGCAGTACTTC
TRBV16,TRBJ1-4,-,-,CTSSQSGVTNEKLFF,TGTACCAGCAGCCAATCGGGGGTAACTAATGAAAAACTGTTTTTT
TRBV30,TRBJ2-5,-,once,CACPALREPGETQYF,TGTGCCTGCCCAGCCTTGAGGGAACCTGGGGAGACCCAGTACTTC
TRBV14,TRBJ2-7,-,-,CVRSQGVGRMVEQYF,TGTGTCAGGAGCCAAGGAGTGGGACGTATGGTTGAGCAGTACTTC
TRBV29-1,TRBJ2-1,TRBD1,many,CSVAQGKRDEQFF,TGCAGCGTCGCACAGGGGAAAAGAGATGAGCAGTTCTTC
TRBV11-2,TRBJ2-7,-,few,CASSLTDGAYVQYF,TGTGCTAGCAGCTTAACCGACGGGGCCTACGTGCAGTACTTC
TRBV5-6,TRBJ2-1,TRBD2,many,CASSLGGGSSYNEQFF,TGCGCCAGCAGCTTGGGAGGCGGGAGCTCCTACAATGAGCAGTTCTTC
TRBV18,TRBJ2-7,TRBD1,few,CASSPFGTAYYEQYF,TGTGCCAGCTCACCATTTGGGACAGCGTACTACGAGCAGTACTTC
TRBV6-5,TRBJ1-2,-,once,CASSYSGYGYNF,TGTGCCAGTAGTTACTCGGGCTATGGCTACAACTTC
TRBV29-1,TRBJ2-5,-,-,CSVEGLNKGTQYF,TGCAGTGTTGAGGGACTTAACAAAGGGACCCAGTACTTT
TRBV12-3/TRBV12-4,TRBJ2-7,-,-,CASDGLPGDEQYF,TGTGCCAGCGACGGACTACCGGGAGACGAGCAGTATTTC
TRBV10-3,TRBJ2-6,-,many,CAISGGRSGANVLTF,TGTGCCATCAGTGGGGGCCGCTCTGGGGCCAACGTCCTGACTTTC
TRBV28,TRBJ2-5,-,-,CARSVPSVETQYF,TGTGCCAGGAGTGTCCCATCCGTGGAGACCCAGTACTTC